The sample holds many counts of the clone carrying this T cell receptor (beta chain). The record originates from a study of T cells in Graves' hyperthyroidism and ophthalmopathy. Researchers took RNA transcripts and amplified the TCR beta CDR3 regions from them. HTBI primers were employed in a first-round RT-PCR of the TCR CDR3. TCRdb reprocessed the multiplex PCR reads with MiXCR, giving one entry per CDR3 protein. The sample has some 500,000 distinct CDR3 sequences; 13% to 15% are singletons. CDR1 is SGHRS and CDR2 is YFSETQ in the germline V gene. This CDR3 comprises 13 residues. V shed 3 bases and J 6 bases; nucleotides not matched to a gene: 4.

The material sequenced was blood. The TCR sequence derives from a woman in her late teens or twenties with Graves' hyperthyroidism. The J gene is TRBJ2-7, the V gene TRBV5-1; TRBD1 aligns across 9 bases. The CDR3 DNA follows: TGCGCCAGCAGCTGGGGACAGGGAGGCGAGCAGTACTTC. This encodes CASSWGQGGEQYF. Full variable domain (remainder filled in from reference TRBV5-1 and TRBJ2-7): KAGVTQTPRYLIKTRGQQVTLSCSPISGHRSVSWYQQTPGQGLQFLFEYFSETQRNKGNFPGRFSGRQFSNSRSEMNVSTLELGDSALYLCASSWGQGGEQYFGPGTRLTVT.